Given below is one T cell receptor beta chain in context. MiXCR was run by TCRdb on the RT-PCR reads, yielding one entry per CDR3 protein. The table records about 680,000 distinct CDR3 sequences, about 14% of them present only once. The TCR sequence derives from a female donor in good health, serving as a healthy control. Sequencing input: memory CD4+ T cells from blood.

Here the CDR3 DNA reads TGTGCTAGTGGTTTGGGGAACACCGGGGAGCTGTTTTTT. This encodes CASGLGNTGELFF. V gene TRBV12-5 combines with J gene TRBJ2-2; unclear D gene. The CDR3 is 13 residues long. Germline V lookup: CDR1 LGHNT, CDR2 FRNRAP. V was cut by 1 base and J by 1 base, with 1 base left in between.